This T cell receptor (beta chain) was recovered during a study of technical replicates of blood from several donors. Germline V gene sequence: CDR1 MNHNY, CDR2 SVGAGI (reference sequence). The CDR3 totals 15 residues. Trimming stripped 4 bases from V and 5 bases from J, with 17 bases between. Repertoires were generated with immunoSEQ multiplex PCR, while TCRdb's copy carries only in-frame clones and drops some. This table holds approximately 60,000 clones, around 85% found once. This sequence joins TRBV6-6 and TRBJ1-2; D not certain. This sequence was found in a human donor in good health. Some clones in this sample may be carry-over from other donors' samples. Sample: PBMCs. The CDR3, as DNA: TGTGCCAGCAGTTCCAGACAAACCCAATCTTATGGCTACACCTTC. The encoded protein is CASSSRQTQSYGYTF.